The 30 T cell receptor beta chains listed next were all sequenced from one sample in a study of cytomegalovirus exposure and HLA in healthy donors. Both 60 Vbeta primers and 13 Jbeta primers went into the PCR. Clones were read by immunoSEQ multiplex PCR, and TCRdb kept only the in-frame ones, dropping some. The sample consists of about 200,000 clones, around 77% of them appearing once. The material sequenced was PBMCs. These receptors were taken from a woman under 40 in good health and CMV-seronegative.

The chain joins TRBV2 to TRBJ2-1, with D tentatively TRBD1 (6 bases). V shed 6 bases and J shed 0 bases, with 9 bases lying between them. The CDR3 extends over 14 amino acids. The germline V gene has CDR1 SNHLY and CDR2 FYNNEI. The chain's CDR3 is CASRIGGSYNEQFF. The CDR3 DNA is TGTGCCAGCAGGATAGGGGGCTCCTACAATGAGCAGTTCTTC.

J is TRBJ2-7 and V is TRBV27; possibly TRBD2 for D (6 bases). Trimming pared 5 bases from V and 2 bases from J, leaving 16 bases between. The germline gives CDR1 MNHEY, CDR2 SMNVEV (reference sequence). This CDR3 comprises 15 residues. The DNA of the CDR3 is TGTGCCAGCAGTGAATGGGGGGAGGTCCCCTACGAGCAGTACTTC. Translating it yields CASSEWGEVPYEQYF.

This rearrangement joins TRBV5-1 to TRBJ1-4, with 11 bases fitting TRBD1. Trimming took 4 bases from V and 0 from J; bases not matched to a gene: 5. The CDR3 sequence is 17 residues long. The germline V gene has CDR1 SGHRS and CDR2 YFSETQ. CDR3 residues: CASSPGQGAATNEKLFF. The CDR3, as DNA: TGCGCCAGCAGCCCAGGACAGGGGGCGGCAACTAATGAAAAACTGTTTTTT.

Written as DNA, the CDR3 is TGCGCCAGCAGCTTGCTGAGAGGCGAGACCCAGTACTTC. Translated: CASSLLRGETQYF. The chain recombines TRBV5-1 with TRBJ2-5; D unclear. Germline V gene lookup returns CDR1 SGHRS and CDR2 YFSETQ. The CDR3 length is 13 residues. Trimming took off 1 base at V and 5 bases at J, with 9 bases between the two ends.

This clone appeared once. The chain has TRBV27 and TRBJ2-3; 8 positions agree with TRBD2. CDR3 size: 17 residues. Germline-derived CDR1 and CDR2 are MNHEY and SMNVEV (reference sequence). V lost 5 bases and J lost 3; bases outside the gene matches: 13. The CDR3 here is CASSVYQAGVGTDTQYF. The DNA of the CDR3 is TGTGCCAGCAGTGTATACCAAGCGGGAGTCGGGACAGATACGCAGTATTTT.

This clone appeared a few times. This chain connects TRBV19 to TRBJ2-5, with 16 nucleotides matching TRBD2. The V segment lost 5 bases and the J segment 6 bases; nucleotides outside the gene matches: 9. The CDR3 has 17 amino acids. Germline V lookup: CDR1 LNHDA, CDR2 SQIVND (reference sequence). CDR3 sequence: CASSAGTSGRVWKTQYF. In DNA form, the CDR3 reads TGTGCCAGTAGTGCGGGGACTAGCGGGAGGGTTTGGAAGACCCAGTACTTC.

The V and J genes are TRBV5-1 and TRBJ2-3; a weak D match, TRBD2 (6 bases). This CDR3 contains 16 residues. Trimming cost V 0 bases and J 2 bases, with 13 bases left between them. The V gene's germline CDR1 is SGHRS and CDR2 YFSETQ. The CDR3 region is CASSLAGRGATDTQYF. CDR3 bases: TGCGCCAGCAGCTTGGCAGGCCGCGGGGCCACAGATACGCAGTATTTT.

V usage is TRBV2 and J usage is TRBJ2-4, with 8 bases that match TRBD2. The CDR3 runs 14 residues. Germline CDR1 reads SNHLY; CDR2 reads FYNNEI. V lost 0 bases, J lost 7 bases, and 2 bases stayed unmatched. The CDR3 reads CASSEAAGGNIQYF. For the CDR3, the DNA is TGTGCCAGCAGTGAAGCGGCGGGAGGCAACATTCAGTACTTC.

The chain recombines TRBV4-1 with TRBJ2-1, with D maybe TRBD2 (6 bases). V lost 1 base to trimming and J lost 11 bases, with 21 bases between them. The length of the CDR3 is 16 residues. Germline V lookup: CDR1 MGHRA, CDR2 YSYEKL. The CDR3 DNA reads as TGCGCCAGCAGCCAAGTGCAAAGCGCCGGGGGTAGGCAGCAGTTCTTC. Its protein product is CASSQVQSAGGRQQFF.

This clone was seen only once. The chain employs TRBV5-5 and TRBJ2-5, with a weak D call TRBD1 (5 bases). V was trimmed by 1 base and J by 5 bases, leaving 15 bases between them. The length of the CDR3 is 15 residues. Germline V lookup: CDR1 SGHKS, CDR2 YYEKEE (reference sequence). CDR3 loop: CASSLLGFGAETQYF. CDR3 DNA: TGTGCCAGCAGCTTGCTCGGGTTTGGGGCGGAGACCCAGTACTTC.

V gene TRBV15 combines with J gene TRBJ1-4; D perhaps matches TRBD1 (5 bases). The CDR3 is 13 residues long. Germline CDR1 and CDR2: LNHNV and YYDKDF (reference sequence). The ends were cut back, 5 bases at V and 11 bases at J, with 15 bases in the middle. The CDR3 DNA reads TGTGCCACCAGCTTCGGACAAGTCGATAAACTGTTTTTT. It yields the protein CATSFGQVDKLFF. The full variable domain, rest sourced from reference TRBV15 and TRBJ1-4, is DAMVIQNPRYQVTQFGKPVTLSCSQTLNHNVMYWYQQKSSQAPKLLFHYYDKDFNNEADTPDNFQSRRPNTSFCFLDIRSPGLGDTAMYLCATSFGQVDKLFFGSGTQLSVL.

The gene calls are TRBV7-2 and TRBJ2-3; 7 positions match TRBD2. Trimming removed 4 bases from V and 6 bases from J; junction bases left unmatched: 7. This CDR3 is built from 14 residues. The V gene's germline CDR1 is SGHTA and CDR2 FQGNSA. This CDR3 is CASSSRTSFDTQYF. In DNA, the CDR3 is TGTGCCAGCAGCTCACGGACTAGTTTCGATACGCAGTATTTT.

CDR3 sequence reads: CAISDTGGGLYEQYF. CDR3 bases: TGTGCCATCAGTGATACAGGGGGCGGCCTCTACGAGCAGTACTTC. This chain uses TRBV10-3 with TRBJ2-7; 9 bases are a match to TRBD1. The J segment lost 3 bases and the V segment lost 3 bases, leaving 6 bases of the junction unmatched. This CDR3 has 15 amino acids. Germline values: CDR1 ENHRY, CDR2 SYGVKD.

Only a few counts were recorded for this clone. The V call is TRBV19, the J call TRBJ1-1; D is uncertain. CDR1 and CDR2 from the germline V gene are LNHDA and SQIVND (reference sequence). The CDR3 is 13 residues long. V lost 0 bases and J lost 4, with 6 bases in between. In nucleotides, the CDR3 is TGTGCCAGTAGTATAGAGGAGTTCACTGAAGCTTTCTTT. Translating gives CASSIEEFTEAFF. Filled out from reference TRBV19 and TRBJ1-1, the complete variable domain reads DGGITQSPKYLFRKEGQNVTLSCEQNLNHDAMYWYRQDPGQGLRLIYYSQIVNDFQKGDIAEGYSVSREKKESFPLTVTSAQKNPTAFYLCASSIEEFTEAFFGQGTRLTVV.

V usage is TRBV6-6 and J usage is TRBJ1-1, with D unclear. This CDR3 is 11 amino acids long. Trimming shortened V by 1 base and J by 6 bases, and 3 bases separated the two germline ends. Germline CDR1 and CDR2: MNHNY and SVGAGI (reference sequence). Here the CDR3 reads CASSYYSEAFF. In DNA form, the CDR3 reads TGTGCCAGCAGTTACTACTCTGAAGCTTTCTTT.

The V call is TRBV7-2, the J call TRBJ2-7, with 10 nucleotides matching TRBD1. CDR1 SGHTA and CDR2 FQGNSA come from the germline V gene. J gave up 1 base and V 5 bases, and 5 bases lay outside the gene matches. The CDR3 length is 15 residues. CDR3 coding DNA: TGTGCCAGCAGCCACAGGGACAGGGGATCCTACGAGCAGTACTTC. It yields the protein CASSHRDRGSYEQYF.

This clone was observed a single time. At the DNA level, this CDR3 is encoded by other sequences in the same sample as well. The chain combines TRBV10-3 with TRBJ1-5; tentatively, D is TRBD1 (5 bases). Trimming cost V 2 bases and J 6 bases, with 8 bases left between them. Germline CDR1 and CDR2: ENHRY and SYGVKD. The CDR3 consists of 13 residues. For the CDR3, the DNA is TGTGCCATCAGTGAGACGGGGGGTCAGCCCCAGCATTTT. Protein product: CAISETGGQPQHF.

This chain uses TRBV5-1 with TRBJ2-5; 10 nucleotides match TRBD2. After removal of 4 bases from V and 1 base from J, the junction contained 7 bases not matched to a gene. This CDR3 spans 16 amino acids. The germline V gene encodes CDR1 SGHRS and CDR2 YFSETQ. CDR3 nucleotide sequence: TGCGCCAGCAGCCCCGGGACTAGCGCGGTCCAAGAGACCCAGTACTTC. It is translated as CASSPGTSAVQETQYF.

The V gene is TRBV7-8, the J gene TRBJ2-7, with TRBD2 as a possible D gene (7 bases). The CDR3 covers 17 residues. From germline, CDR1 is SGHVS and CDR2 FQNEAQ. Between the trimmed V and J ends, which lost 3 bases and 6 bases, there was a span of 24 bases. The CDR3 bases are TGTGCCAGCAGCTTTATAAGGGGGTCGGGACTACGGAGCGAGCAGTACTTC. Translating gives CASSFIRGSGLRSEQYF.

This chain links TRBV2 with TRBJ2-1; TRBD2 matches 9 bases. CDR3 length: 15 residues. Germline V gene sequence: CDR1 SNHLY, CDR2 FYNNEI. J was trimmed by 2 bases and V by 2 bases; bases with no gene match: 1. CDR3 region: CASSELAGAYNEQFF. In DNA, the CDR3 is TGTGCCAGCAGTGAATTAGCGGGGGCCTACAATGAGCAGTTCTTC. Supplemented by reference TRBV2 and TRBJ2-1, the full variable domain reads EPEVTQTPSHQVTQMGQEVILRCVPISNHLYFYWYRQILGQKVEFLVSFYNNEISEKSEIFDDQFSVERPDGSNFTLKIRSTKLEDSAMYFCASSELAGAYNEQFFGPGTRLTVL.

Written as DNA, the CDR3 is TGTGCCAGCAGTGGAAGCGGAGCACCCTACAATGAGCAGTTCTTC. Translating it yields CASSGSGAPYNEQFF. The J gene is TRBJ2-1, the V gene TRBV28; possible D gene TRBD2, 5 bases. The CDR3 sequence is 15 residues long. From germline, CDR1 is MDHEN and CDR2 SYDVKM. V was pared by 5 bases and J by 2 bases, with 13 bases between.

V is TRBV4-1 and J is TRBJ2-4; no reliable D call. This CDR3 spans 13 amino acids. Trimming removed 2 bases from V and 1 base from J, with 3 bases in between. Germline CDR1 and CDR2: MGHRA and YSYEKL. This chain's CDR3 is CASSQRAKNIQYF. The CDR3 DNA is TGCGCCAGCAGCCAACGTGCCAAAAACATTCAGTACTTC.

This chain connects TRBV5-1 to TRBJ2-7; tentative D call: TRBD2 (5 bases). The V gene's germline CDR1 is SGHRS and CDR2 YFSETQ. V lost 1 base and J 3 bases, leaving 11 bases between the germline ends. This CDR3 is 14 amino acids long. CDR3 residues: CASSLSGIDYEQYF. The CDR3 DNA reads as TGCGCCAGCAGCTTGAGCGGTATCGACTACGAGCAGTACTTC.

The chain has TRBV6-1 and TRBJ1-5; tentatively, D is TRBD1 (5 bases). V lost 9 bases and J 2 bases, leaving 17 bases between the germline ends. Germline loops: CDR1 MNHNS, CDR2 SASEGT. There are 15 residues in the CDR3. The CDR3 spells CASQKGSVGNQPQHF. In DNA, the CDR3 is TGTGCCAGTCAGAAGGGGTCCGTAGGCAATCAGCCCCAGCATTTT.

The rearrangement joins TRBV5-1 to TRBJ1-2; TRBD1 agrees at 7 bases. Germline trimming cut 4 bases from V and 0 bases from J; bases unmatched to any gene: 15. The CDR3 spans 18 residues. Germline lookup yields CDR1 SGHRS and CDR2 YFSETQ. The CDR3 coding sequence is TGCGCCAGCAGCGGAACAGAAACGGGGGACAGCTCTAACTATGGCTACACCTTC. This translates into CASSGTETGDSSNYGYTF.

Only one count was recorded for this clone. The chain is built from TRBV29-1 and TRBJ2-7; a weak D match, TRBD2 (5 bases). V lost 3 bases to trimming and J lost 4 bases, with 7 bases between them. Germline-derived CDR1 and CDR2 are SQVTM and ANQGSEA. The CDR3 is 11 residues long. The CDR3 DNA is TGCAGCGTTGATACGGGATACGAGCAGTACTTC. Its translation: CSVDTGYEQYF.

The chain couples TRBV5-1 to TRBJ1-4, with D perhaps matching TRBD1 (6 bases). The CDR3 totals 15 residues. The V end was cut by 2 bases, the J end by 0 bases, with 8 bases between. The V gene's germline CDR1 is SGHRS and CDR2 YFSETQ. CDR3 amino acids: CASSFRGTTNEKLFF. The CDR3 bases are TGCGCCAGCAGCTTCAGGGGTACAACTAATGAAAAACTGTTTTTT. Based on the CDR3 plus reference TRBV5-1 and TRBJ1-4, the full variable domain is KAGVTQTPRYLIKTRGQQVTLSCSPISGHRSVSWYQQTPGQGLQFLFEYFSETQRNKGNFPGRFSGRQFSNSRSEMNVSTLELGDSALYLCASSFRGTTNEKLFFGSGTQLSVL.

V is TRBV28 and J is TRBJ1-5; 8 bases are a match to TRBD1. V was clipped by 8 bases and J by 2 bases; unmatched bases: 5. The CDR3 runs 14 residues. Per the germline V gene, CDR1 is MDHEN and CDR2 is SYDVKM. The CDR3 reads CASSGGAGNQPQHF. The CDR3 DNA follows: TGTGCCAGCTCAGGGGGCGCAGGCAATCAGCCCCAGCATTTT. The full variable domain, completed using reference TRBV28 and TRBJ1-5, is DVKVTQSSRYLVKRTGEKVFLECVQDMDHENMFWYRQDPGLGLRLIYFSYDVKMKEKGDIPEGYSVSREKKERFSLILESASTNQTSMYLCASSGGAGNQPQHFGDGTRLSIL.

CDR3 loop: CASSFTQGRTEAFF. The CDR3 DNA sequence: TGTGCCAGCAGCTTTACGCAGGGTAGGACTGAAGCTTTCTTT. The chain combines TRBV5-4 with TRBJ1-1; maybe TRBD1 (5 bases). This CDR3 has 14 residues. The germline gives CDR1 SGHNT, CDR2 YYREEE (reference sequence). V dropped 2 bases and J dropped 5 bases, with 13 bases sitting between them.

V is TRBV6-6 and J is TRBJ1-5, with 7 nucleotides matching TRBD1. Germline CDR1 is MNHNY and CDR2 is SVGAGI (reference sequence). This CDR3 has 14 residues. Germline trimming cut 7 bases from V and 4 bases from J; bases unmatched to any gene: 7. The CDR3 loop reads CASNPRGQNQPQHF. CDR3 DNA sequence: TGTGCCAGCAATCCGAGGGGACAGAATCAGCCCCAGCATTTT.